This TCR beta chain was sequenced for a study of technical replicates of blood from several donors. Data came from immunoSEQ multiplex PCR; TCRdb stores just in-frame clones and leaves some out. The sample lists tens of thousands of clones, approximately 94% occurring once. Trimming removed 0 bases from V and 6 bases from J; junction bases left unmatched: 9. This CDR3 contains 15 residues. The germline V gene encodes CDR1 SGHRS and CDR2 YFSETQ. The source is a human donor in good health. Sequencing was performed on T cells isolated from PBMCs. The chain has TRBV5-1 and TRBJ2-7, with TRBD1 matching over 7 bases. The CDR3 coding sequence is TGCGCCAGCAGCTTGGCCGTGACAGGGACGGGCGAGCAGTACTTC. It encodes CASSLAVTGTGEQYF.